The 5 T cell receptor beta chains reported below all come from one sample, sequenced in a study of blood T cell repertoires in COVID-19. Assay used: immunoSEQ multiplex PCR; TCRdb lists only in-frame clones, some missing. This table has around 46,000 clones, roughly four fifths appearing once. Sequencing input: peripheral blood. The origin of the receptors is a man aged 35-49 years with acute or convalescent COVID-19.

J is TRBJ2-2 and V is TRBV29-1; D uncertain. Germline V lookup: CDR1 SQVTM, CDR2 ANQGSEA. The ends were cut back, 3 bases at V and 0 bases at J, with 5 bases in the middle. This CDR3 is built from 13 residues. The CDR3 loop is CSVDSANTGELFF. The CDR3 DNA reads as TGCAGCGTTGACAGCGCGAACACCGGGGAGCTGTTTTTT.

This chain joins TRBV7-2 and TRBJ1-6; D remains unclear. The CDR3 length is 16 residues. Germline V gene sequence: CDR1 SGHTA, CDR2 FQGNSA. Trimming pared 0 bases from V and 4 bases from J, leaving 10 bases between. CDR3 loop: CASSLAQQAYNSPLHF. CDR3 coding DNA: TGTGCCAGCAGCTTAGCGCAGCAAGCGTATAATTCACCCCTCCACTTT.

The chain has TRBV6-6 and TRBJ2-5; 7 bases agree with TRBD2. This CDR3 spans 15 amino acids. Trimming cost V 0 bases and J 4 bases; bases outside gene matches: 5. Germline CDR1 is MNHNY and CDR2 is SVGAGI (reference sequence). The CDR3 region is CASSYSGGARETQYF. In DNA, the CDR3 is TGTGCCAGCAGTTACTCGGGAGGGGCACGAGAGACCCAGTACTTC.

V usage is TRBV18 and J usage is TRBJ1-1; no firm D call. The CDR3 length is 16 residues. Trimming took off 6 bases at V and 1 base at J, with 18 bases between the two ends. The germline V gene has CDR1 KGHSH and CDR2 LQKENI. CDR3 nucleotide sequence: TGTGCCAGCTCCTACAGTGCTTTCCCAGGGAACACTGAAGCTTTCTTT. This encodes CASSYSAFPGNTEAFF.

This chain's CDR3 is CASSSTGTGTTEAFF. CDR3 in DNA: TGTGCCAGCAGTTCAACCGGGACAGGGACCACTGAAGCTTTCTTT. This chain connects TRBV28 to TRBJ1-1; TRBD1 matches at 9 bases. CDR1 is MDHEN and CDR2 is SYDVKM in the germline V gene. This CDR3 is built from 15 residues. Unmatched junction bases numbered 7, after V lost 4 bases and J lost 4 bases.